Listed below are T cell receptor beta chains from one sample, sequenced in a study of blood T cell repertoires in COVID-19. The protocol was immunoSEQ multiplex PCR, while the TCRdb copy is restricted to in-frame clones and leaves out a portion. Here the sample spans just over 300,000 clones, 87% being singletons. Sequenced material: PBMCs or T cells enriched from blood (not recorded which). All receptors derive from a young woman who had recovered from COVID-19. Each CDR3 is given with its conserved first and last residue. Fields, in order: V gene, D gene, clone size, J gene, CDR3 protein, CDR3 DNA. D genes are given only for firm matches. Clone sizes are given selectively: once, few, many, or a class where the clone is expanded.

v_gene: TRBV30
d_gene: TRBD2
abundance: once
j_gene: TRBJ2-1
CDR3aa: CAWSQGTSWDYNEQFF
CDR3nt: TGTGCCTGGAGTCAAGGGACTAGCTGGGACTACAATGAGCAGTTCTTC

v_gene: TRBV9
d_gene: .
abundance: .
j_gene: TRBJ1-3
CDR3aa: CASSVSGSGNTIYF
CDR3nt: TGTGCCAGCAGCGTGTCAGGTTCTGGAAACACCATATATTTT

v_gene: TRBV4-2
d_gene: .
abundance: .
j_gene: TRBJ1-5
CDR3aa: CASSQAPLVRGNQPQHF
CDR3nt: TGTGCCAGCAGCCAAGCTCCACTGGTACGGGGCAATCAGCCCCAGCATTTT

v_gene: TRBV20-1
d_gene: .
abundance: once
j_gene: TRBJ1-5
CDR3aa: CSASSDSNQPQHF
CDR3nt: TGCAGTGCTAGTTCAGATAGCAATCAGCCCCAGCATTTT

v_gene: TRBV28
d_gene: TRBD1
abundance: .
j_gene: TRBJ1-4
CDR3aa: CASRGTTGGITNEKLFF
CDR3nt: TGTGCCAGCAGGGGAACGACAGGGGGCATAACTAATGAAAAACTGTTTTTT

v_gene: TRBV9
d_gene: TRBD1
abundance: few
j_gene: TRBJ1-1
CDR3aa: CASSVTGGDWTEAFF
CDR3nt: TGTGCCAGCAGCGTAACAGGGGGCGATTGGACTGAAGCTTTCTTT

v_gene: TRBV5-1
d_gene: TRBD2
abundance: .
j_gene: TRBJ2-1
CDR3aa: CASSLASGRAVLNEQFF
CDR3nt: TGCGCCAGCAGCTTGGCTAGCGGGAGGGCCGTCTTGAATGAGCAGTTCTTC

v_gene: TRBV9
d_gene: .
abundance: .
j_gene: TRBJ2-1
CDR3aa: CASRSSGQTSYNEQFF
CDR3nt: TGTGCCAGCAGATCCAGCGGCCAGACTTCCTACAATGAGCAGTTCTTC

v_gene: TRBV7-9
d_gene: TRBD1
abundance: once
j_gene: TRBJ1-1
CDR3aa: CASSLQTGENTEAFF
CDR3nt: TGTGCCAGCAGCTTACAGACAGGGGAAAACACTGAAGCTTTCTTT

v_gene: TRBV12-1
d_gene: .
abundance: .
j_gene: TRBJ1-4
CDR3aa: CASSSRTGKDSGNEKLFF
CDR3nt: TGTGCCAGCAGCTCCCGGACAGGGAAGGACTCAGGTAATGAAAAACTGTTTTTT

v_gene: TRBV19
d_gene: .
abundance: .
j_gene: TRBJ1-2
CDR3aa: CASSIAGQGYNHGYTF
CDR3nt: TGTGCCAGTAGTATAGCCGGGCAGGGATATAACCATGGCTACACCTTC

v_gene: TRBV5-6
d_gene: .
abundance: many
j_gene: TRBJ1-2
CDR3aa: CASSLEGLYGYTF
CDR3nt: TGTGCCAGCAGCTTGGAGGGGCTGTATGGCTACACCTTC

v_gene: TRBV7-3
d_gene: .
abundance: .
j_gene: TRBJ2-3
CDR3aa: CASSLTGGVSTDTQYF
CDR3nt: TGTGCCAGCAGCTTAACTGGCGGGGTTAGCACAGATACGCAGTATTTT

v_gene: TRBV28
d_gene: TRBD1
abundance: .
j_gene: TRBJ2-2
CDR3aa: CASSFPRGRDTGELFF
CDR3nt: TGTGCCAGCAGTTTTCCTAGGGGGCGCGACACCGGGGAGCTGTTTTTT

v_gene: TRBV3-1/TRBV3-2
d_gene: TRBD2
abundance: .
j_gene: TRBJ2-2
CDR3aa: CASSQQEPPLTSGGAWNTGELFF
CDR3nt: TGTGCCAGCAGCCAACAAGAGCCTCCCTTGACTAGCGGGGGGGCCTGGAACACCGGGGAGCTGTTTTTT

v_gene: TRBV4-2
d_gene: TRBD1
abundance: .
j_gene: TRBJ1-4
CDR3aa: CASSQGQGVIGKLFF
CDR3nt: TGTGCCAGCAGCCAAGGACAGGGAGTAATCGGAAAACTGTTTTTT

v_gene: TRBV6-2/TRBV6-3
d_gene: .
abundance: .
j_gene: TRBJ1-3
CDR3aa: CASSYYGAGNTIYF
CDR3nt: TGTGCCAGCAGTTACTATGGAGCTGGAAACACCATATATTTT

v_gene: TRBV2
d_gene: TRBD1
abundance: .
j_gene: TRBJ2-1
CDR3aa: CASNQPGTGSYNEQFF
CDR3nt: TGTGCCAGCAATCAACCCGGGACAGGGAGTTACAATGAGCAGTTCTTC

v_gene: TRBV4-1
d_gene: .
abundance: .
j_gene: TRBJ2-3
CDR3aa: CASSHHIRGGTDTQYF
CDR3nt: TGCGCCAGCAGCCACCATATAAGGGGTGGGACAGATACGCAGTATTTT

v_gene: TRBV18
d_gene: TRBD1
abundance: .
j_gene: TRBJ1-2
CDR3aa: CASSPGSGQGFYGYTF
CDR3nt: TGTGCCAGCTCACCCGGATCGGGACAGGGGTTCTATGGCTACACCTTC

v_gene: TRBV19
d_gene: .
abundance: .
j_gene: TRBJ2-2
CDR3aa: CASSGFLTSAGELFF
CDR3nt: TGTGCCAGTAGTGGATTTTTGACTTCGGCCGGGGAGCTGTTTTTT

v_gene: TRBV7-9
d_gene: .
abundance: .
j_gene: TRBJ2-5
CDR3aa: CASSSAPLRGRETQYF
CDR3nt: TGTGCCAGCAGCTCCGCCCCACTCAGGGGTAGGGAGACCCAGTACTTC

v_gene: TRBV11-2
d_gene: TRBD2
abundance: .
j_gene: TRBJ2-1
CDR3aa: CASSLEVSGRILDEQFF
CDR3nt: TGTGCCAGCAGCTTAGAAGTCAGCGGGAGAATTTTAGATGAGCAGTTCTTC